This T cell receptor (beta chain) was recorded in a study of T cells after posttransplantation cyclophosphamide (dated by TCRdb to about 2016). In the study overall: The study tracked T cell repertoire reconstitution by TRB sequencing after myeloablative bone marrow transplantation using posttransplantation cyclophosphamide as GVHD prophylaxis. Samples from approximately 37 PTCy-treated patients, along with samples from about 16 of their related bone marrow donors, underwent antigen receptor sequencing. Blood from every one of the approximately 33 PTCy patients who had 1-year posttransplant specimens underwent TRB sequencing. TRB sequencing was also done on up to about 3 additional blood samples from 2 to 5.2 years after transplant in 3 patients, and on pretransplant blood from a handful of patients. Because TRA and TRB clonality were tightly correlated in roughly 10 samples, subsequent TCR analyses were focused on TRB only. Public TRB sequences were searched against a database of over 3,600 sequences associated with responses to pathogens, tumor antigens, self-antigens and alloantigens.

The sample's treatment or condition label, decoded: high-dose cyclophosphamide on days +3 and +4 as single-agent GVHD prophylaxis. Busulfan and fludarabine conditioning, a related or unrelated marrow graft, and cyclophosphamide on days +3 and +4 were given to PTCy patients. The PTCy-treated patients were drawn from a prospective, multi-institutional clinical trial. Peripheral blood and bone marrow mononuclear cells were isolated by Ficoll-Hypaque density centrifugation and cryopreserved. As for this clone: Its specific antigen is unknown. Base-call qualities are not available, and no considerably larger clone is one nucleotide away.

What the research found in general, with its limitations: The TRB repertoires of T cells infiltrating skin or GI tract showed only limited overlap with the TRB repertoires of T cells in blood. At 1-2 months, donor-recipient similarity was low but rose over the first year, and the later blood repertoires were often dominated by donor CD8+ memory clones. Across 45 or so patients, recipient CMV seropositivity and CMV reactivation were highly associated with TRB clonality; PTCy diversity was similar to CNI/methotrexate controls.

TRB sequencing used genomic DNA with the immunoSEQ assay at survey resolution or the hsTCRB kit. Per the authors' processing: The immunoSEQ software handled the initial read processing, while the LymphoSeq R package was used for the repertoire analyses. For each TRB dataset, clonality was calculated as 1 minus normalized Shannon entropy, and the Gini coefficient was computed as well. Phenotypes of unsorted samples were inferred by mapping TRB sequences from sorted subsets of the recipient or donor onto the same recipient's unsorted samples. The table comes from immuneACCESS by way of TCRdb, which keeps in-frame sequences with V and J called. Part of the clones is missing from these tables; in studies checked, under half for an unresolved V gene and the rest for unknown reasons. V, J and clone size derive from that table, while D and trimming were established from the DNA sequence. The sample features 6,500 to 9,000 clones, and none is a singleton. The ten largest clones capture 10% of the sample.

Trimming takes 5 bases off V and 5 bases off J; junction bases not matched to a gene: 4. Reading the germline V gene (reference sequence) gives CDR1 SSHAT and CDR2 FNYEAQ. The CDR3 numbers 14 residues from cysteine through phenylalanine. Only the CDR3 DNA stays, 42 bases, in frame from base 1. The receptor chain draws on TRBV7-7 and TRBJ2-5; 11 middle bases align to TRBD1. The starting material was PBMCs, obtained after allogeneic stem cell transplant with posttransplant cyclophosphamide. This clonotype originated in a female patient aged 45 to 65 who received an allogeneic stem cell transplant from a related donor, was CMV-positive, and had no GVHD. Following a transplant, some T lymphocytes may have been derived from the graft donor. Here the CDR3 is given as CASSPDRGRETQYF. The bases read TGTGCCAGCAGCCCGGACAGGGGGCGGGAGACCCAGTACTTC.